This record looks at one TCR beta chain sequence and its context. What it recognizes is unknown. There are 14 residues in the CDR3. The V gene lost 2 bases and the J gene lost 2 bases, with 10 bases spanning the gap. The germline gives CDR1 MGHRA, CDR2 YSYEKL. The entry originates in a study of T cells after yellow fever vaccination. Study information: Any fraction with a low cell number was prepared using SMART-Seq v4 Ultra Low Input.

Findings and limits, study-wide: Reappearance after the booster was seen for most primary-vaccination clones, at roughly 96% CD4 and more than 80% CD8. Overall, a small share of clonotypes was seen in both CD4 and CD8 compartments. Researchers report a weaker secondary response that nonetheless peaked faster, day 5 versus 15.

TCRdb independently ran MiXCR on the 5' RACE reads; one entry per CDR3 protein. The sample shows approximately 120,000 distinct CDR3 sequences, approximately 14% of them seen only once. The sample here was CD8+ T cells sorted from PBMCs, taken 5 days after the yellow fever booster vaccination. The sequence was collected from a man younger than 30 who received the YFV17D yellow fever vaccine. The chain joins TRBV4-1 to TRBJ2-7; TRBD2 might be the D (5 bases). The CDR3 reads CASSQLEGAYEQYF. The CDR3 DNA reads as TGCGCCAGCAGCCAACTAGAGGGAGCCTACGAGCAGTACTTC.